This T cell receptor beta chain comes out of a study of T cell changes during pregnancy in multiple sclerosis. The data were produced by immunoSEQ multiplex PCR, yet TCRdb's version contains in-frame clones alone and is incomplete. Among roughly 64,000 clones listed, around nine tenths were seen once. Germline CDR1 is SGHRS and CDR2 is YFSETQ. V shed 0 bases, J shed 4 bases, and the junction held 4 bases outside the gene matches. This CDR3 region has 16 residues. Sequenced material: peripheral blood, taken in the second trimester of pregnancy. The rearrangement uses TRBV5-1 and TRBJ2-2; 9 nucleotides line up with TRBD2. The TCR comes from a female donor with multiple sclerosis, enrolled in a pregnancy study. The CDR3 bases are TGCGCCAGCAGCTTGGCCGGGACTAGCTCCACCGGGGAGCTGTTTTTT. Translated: CASSLAGTSSTGELFF.